The TCR beta chain under discussion was sequenced for a study of shared clonotypes between healthy human individuals. Study-wide results and caveats: On the whole, naive subsets had larger estimated richness than memory subsets had.

Sequencing was at deep level. Profiled with immunoSEQ multiplex PCR; TCRdb holds only in-frame clones, not every one. The sample shows about 680,000 clones, 92% of them seen only once. Naive CD8 cells comprised CD45RO-negative, CCR7-positively selected cells, excluding terminally differentiated effector memory CD45RA+ cells. This clone was counted a few times. Its antigen is as yet unknown. Sequenced input: naive CD8+ T cells sorted from blood. This clonotype was sampled from a man aged 30 to 45 in good health.

CDR3 region: CAISNPPDREETQYF. The CDR3, as DNA: TGTGCCATCAGTAATCCACCGGACAGAGAAGAGACCCAGTACTTC. The J gene is TRBJ2-5, the V gene TRBV10-3, with a weak D call TRBD1 (6 bases). Germline loops: CDR1 ENHRY, CDR2 SYGVKD. Trimming took 5 bases from V and 3 from J, leaving 16 bases between them. The CDR3 runs 15 residues.